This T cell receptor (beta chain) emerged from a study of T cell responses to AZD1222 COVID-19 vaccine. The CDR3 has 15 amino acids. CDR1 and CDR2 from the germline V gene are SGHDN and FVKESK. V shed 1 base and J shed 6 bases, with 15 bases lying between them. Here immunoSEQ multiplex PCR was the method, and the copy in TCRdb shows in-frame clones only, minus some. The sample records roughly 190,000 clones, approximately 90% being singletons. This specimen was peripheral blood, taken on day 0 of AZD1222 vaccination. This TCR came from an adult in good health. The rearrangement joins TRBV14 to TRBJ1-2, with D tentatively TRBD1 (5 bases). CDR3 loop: CASSQVPPGTDGYTF. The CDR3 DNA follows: TGTGCCAGCAGCCAAGTTCCCCCGGGGACCGATGGCTACACCTTC.